This T cell receptor beta chain was documented in a study of shared clonotypes between healthy human individuals. The overall study: Those who served as donors were two women and a few men between the ages of 18 and 49. Study-wide results and limits: An effect of sequencing depth on clonotype sharing among donors was expected.

As for this clone: Its antigen remains unidentified.

Sequencing was performed with immunoSEQ multiplex PCR; in TCRdb, only in-frame clones are kept and a portion is missing. The table lists 2 million or so clones, 95% of them singletons, with more than 0.1% in the top ten. This CDR3 has 14 amino acids. Germline loops: CDR1 SEHNR, CDR2 FQNEAQ (reference sequence). V lost 5 bases and J 0 bases, leaving 11 bases between the germline ends. This receptor was identified in a man aged 18 to 29 in good health. The V gene is TRBV7-9, the J gene TRBJ2-7; D is uncertain. Sequences were obtained from naive CD4+ T cells sorted from blood. Subset reported: CD45RA+ positively selected. DNA for the CDR3: TGTGCCAGCAGCCCCAATTCACTCTCCTACGAGCAGTACTTC. Translating gives CASSPNSLSYEQYF.